The sequence of this T cell receptor beta chain was determined in a study of T cell responses to AZD1222 COVID-19 vaccine. On the study more broadly: Pooling of second doses given at about 4 or about 12 weeks was done. Study results and caveats: Donors were chiefly white British, with a greater number of females, and clonal diversity was perhaps underestimated. Mapped onto spike, vaccine-associated CD4 TCRs spanned it and were dominant at 160-218 and 743-854. Only a handful of AZD1222 recipients, roughly six in all, had baseline seropositivity.

Sequencing used immunoSEQ multiplex PCR; TCRdb keeps in-frame clones, though not all of them. This repertoire shows 100,000 to 140,000 clones, roughly 90% found once; its top ten account for approximately 4.5%. The V gene lost 9 bases and the J gene lost 3 bases, with 18 bases spanning the gap. The CDR3 totals 14 residues. The germline V gene has CDR1 SGHRS and CDR2 YFSETQ. As regards this clone: Its antigen remains unknown.

The sequencing here drew on peripheral blood, taken on day 0 of AZD1222 vaccination. This chain joins TRBV5-1 and TRBJ1-1; D perhaps matches TRBD1 (5 bases). This receptor was taken from an adult in good health. The CDR3 coding sequence is TGCGCCACCCGGGACCTCTCGCTGGACACTGAAGCTTTCTTT. This codes for CATRDLSLDTEAFF.